This TCR beta chain was observed in a study of molecular identifiers for immune sequencing clone quantification. Listed TCR primers and previously described methods were used for bulk TCR libraries. MiXCR, applied by TCRdb to the PCR reads, yields one record per CDR3 protein. The sample yields about 320,000 distinct CDR3 sequences, 24% seen once. Using 10%, 30% or 50% RNA, naive CD8 libraries were derived from approximately 20,000 to 1,000,000 sorted cells. Findings of the study overall: Shared barcodes on identical TCR molecules could underestimate the sizes of highly expanded clones. Clones that exceeded 20 RNA copies held over 99% of effector molecules, yet under 1% in naive cells.

Details on this clonotype: Its antigen is still unknown.

Germline-derived CDR1 and CDR2 are DFQATT and SNEGSKA (reference sequence). The V segment lost 0 bases and the J segment 3 bases; nucleotides outside the gene matches: 8. There are 15 residues in the CDR3. The sequenced material came from naive CD8+ T cells from blood, with Jurkat cell RNA spiked in. Subset described: FACS-sorted CD8+CD4-CCR7+CD45RA+ naive T cells. The clonotype was recovered from a human donor in good health. Some libraries in this study had Jurkat cell RNA spiked in. The chain carries TRBV20-1 and TRBJ2-7, with 7 bases matching TRBD1. This chain's CDR3 is CSARDPGQPNYEQYF. CDR3 sequence (DNA): TGCAGTGCTAGAGATCCGGGACAGCCTAACTACGAGCAGTACTTC.